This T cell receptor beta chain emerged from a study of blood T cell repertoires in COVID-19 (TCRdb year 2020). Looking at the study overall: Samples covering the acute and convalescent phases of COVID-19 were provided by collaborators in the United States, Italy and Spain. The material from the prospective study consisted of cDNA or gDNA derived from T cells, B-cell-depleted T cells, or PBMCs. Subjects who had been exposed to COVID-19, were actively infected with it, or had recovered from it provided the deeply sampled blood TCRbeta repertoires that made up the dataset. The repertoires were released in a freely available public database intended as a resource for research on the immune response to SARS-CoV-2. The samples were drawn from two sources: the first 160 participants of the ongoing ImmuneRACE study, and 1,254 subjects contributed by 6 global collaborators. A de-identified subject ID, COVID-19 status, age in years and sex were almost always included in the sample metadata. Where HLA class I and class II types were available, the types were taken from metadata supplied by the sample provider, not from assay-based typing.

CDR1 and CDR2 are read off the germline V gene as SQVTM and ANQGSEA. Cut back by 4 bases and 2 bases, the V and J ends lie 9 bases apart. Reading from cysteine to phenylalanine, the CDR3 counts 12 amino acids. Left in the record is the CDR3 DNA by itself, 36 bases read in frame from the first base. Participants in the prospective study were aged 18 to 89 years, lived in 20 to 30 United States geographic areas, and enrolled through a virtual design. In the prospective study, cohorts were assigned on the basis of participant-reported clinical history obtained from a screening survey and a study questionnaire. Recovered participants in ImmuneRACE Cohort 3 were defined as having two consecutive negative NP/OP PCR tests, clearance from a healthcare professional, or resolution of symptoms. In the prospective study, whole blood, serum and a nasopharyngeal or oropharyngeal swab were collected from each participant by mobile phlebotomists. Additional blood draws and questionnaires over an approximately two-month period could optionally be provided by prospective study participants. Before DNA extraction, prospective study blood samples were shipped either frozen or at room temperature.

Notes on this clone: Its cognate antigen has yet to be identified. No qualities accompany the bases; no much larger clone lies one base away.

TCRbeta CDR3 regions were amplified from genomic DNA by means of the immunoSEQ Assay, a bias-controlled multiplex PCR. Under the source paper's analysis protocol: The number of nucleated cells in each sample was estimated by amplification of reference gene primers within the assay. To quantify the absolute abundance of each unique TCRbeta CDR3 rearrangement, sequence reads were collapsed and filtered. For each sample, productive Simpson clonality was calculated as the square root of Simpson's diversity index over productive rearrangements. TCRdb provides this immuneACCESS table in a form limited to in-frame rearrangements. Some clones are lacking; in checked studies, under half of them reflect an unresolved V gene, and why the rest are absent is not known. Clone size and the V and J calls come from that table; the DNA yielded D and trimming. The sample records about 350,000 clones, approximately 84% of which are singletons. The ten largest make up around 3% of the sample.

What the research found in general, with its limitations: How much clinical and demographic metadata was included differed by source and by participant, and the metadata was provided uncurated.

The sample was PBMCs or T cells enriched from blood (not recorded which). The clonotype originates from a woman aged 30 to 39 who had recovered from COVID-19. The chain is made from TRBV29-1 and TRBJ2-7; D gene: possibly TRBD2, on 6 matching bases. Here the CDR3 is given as CSVVGLAYEQYF. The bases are TGCAGCGTTGTGGGACTGGCCTACGAGCAGTACTTC.